The 28 T cell receptor beta chains reported below all come from one sample, sequenced in a study of response to subunit inactivated influenza vaccine listed by TCRdb under 2018. Libraries were built with RT-PCR. TCRdb records Illumina HiSeq 2500 as the sequencer. TCRdb reanalyzed the raw reads on its own, using fastp at Q25 for trimming and MiXCR for clone calling, and kept in-frame beta chains. Each entry is one CDR3 protein sequence, shown with its most common DNA and genes. In this sample the table shows about 520,000 distinct CDR3 sequences, over 25% of which occur a single time. 1.5% to 2% of the sample lies in the top ten. The sample was CD4+ T cells sorted from PBMCs, taken around 5 days after vaccination. All receptors derive from a man aged 50-59 years who received an inactivated influenza vaccine. Donor details come from another sample of the same person, matched by shared clones.

This clonotype was seen repeatedly, ten times or more. The genes are TRBV4-3 and TRBJ2-7; 13 bases agree with TRBD2. This CDR3 region has 17 residues. Germline-derived CDR1 and CDR2 are LGHNA and YSLEER. Trimming cost V 0 bases and J 4 bases; bases outside gene matches: 6. CDR3 sequence reads: CASSQDLTSGRNYEQYF. The DNA for the CDR3 is TGCGCCAGCAGCCAAGATCTGACTAGCGGGAGGAATTACGAGCAGTACTTC.

This rearrangement joins TRBV28 to TRBJ1-2; no clear D gene. This CDR3 comprises 15 residues. V was shortened by 6 bases and J by 8 bases, with 22 bases between the two germline ends. The germline gives CDR1 MDHEN, CDR2 SYDVKM. As DNA, the CDR3 is TGTGCCAGCAGCTCCCGTCCTGGCCGAGAGGAGGGCTACACCTTC. Its translation: CASSSRPGREEGYTF.

The rearrangement links TRBV20-1 to TRBJ1-5; a weak D match, TRBD1 (5 bases). From germline, CDR1 is DFQATT and CDR2 SNEGSKA (reference sequence). This CDR3 is 16 amino acids long. Trimming pared 6 bases from V and 2 bases from J, leaving 20 bases between. The CDR3 sequence is CSALTGQGMGNQPQHF. For the CDR3, the DNA is TGCAGTGCCCTGACCGGGCAGGGTATGGGCAATCAGCCCCAGCATTTT.

This clonotype has more than one count but fewer than ten. The chain recombines TRBV6-2 or TRBV6-3 with TRBJ2-1, with 9 bases lining up with TRBD1. V shed 3 bases, J shed 2 bases, and the junction held 11 bases outside the gene matches. There are 18 residues in the CDR3. In germline, CDR1 is MNHEY, CDR2 SVGEGT. The CDR3 protein is CASSYRSGQGGTYNEQFF. The CDR3 DNA is TGTGCCAGCAGTTATCGTTCGGGACAGGGTGGGACCTACAATGAGCAGTTCTTC.

This clonotype was seen only a few times. The chain carries TRBV6-2 or TRBV6-3 and TRBJ2-7, with D possibly being TRBD1 (5 bases). Germline V gene data show CDR1 as MNHEY and CDR2 as SVGEGT. V lost 6 bases to trimming and J lost 0 bases, with 12 bases between them. The CDR3 has 14 residues. CDR3 nucleotide sequence: TGTGCCAGCAGACCCGCCAGGGTCTCCTACGAGCAGTACTTC. It specifies CASRPARVSYEQYF.

The rearrangement joins TRBV15 to TRBJ2-7; D remains unclear. V shed 0 bases and J shed 4 bases, with 7 bases lying between them. Germline lookup yields CDR1 LNHNV and CDR2 YYDKDF (reference sequence). CDR3 length equals 13 residues. DNA for the CDR3: TGTGCCACCAGCAGAGATATCCTTTACGAGCAGTACTTC. It encodes CATSRDILYEQYF.

V gene TRBV5-4 combines with J gene TRBJ2-7; possibly TRBD2 for D (6 bases). Germline V gene data show CDR1 as SGHNT and CDR2 as YYREEE (reference sequence). CDR3 length: 14 amino acids. The V and J ends lost 4 bases and 2 bases respectively, with 13 bases between them. CDR3 coding DNA: TGTGCCAGCAGCCCTCTACCGGGAGCCTACGAGCAGTACTTC. Translated: CASSPLPGAYEQYF.

This clonotype has just a few counts. The rearrangement links TRBV6-1 to TRBJ1-3; no reliable D call. The CDR3 is 13 amino acids. The V end lost 6 bases, the J end lost 4 bases, and 10 bases lay between the germline ends. CDR1 and CDR2 (germline): MNHNS, SASEGT. The CDR3 is CASRPPGGNTIYF. For the CDR3, the DNA is TGTGCCAGCAGGCCCCCGGGGGGAAACACCATATATTTT.

The chain carries TRBV12-3 or TRBV12-4 and TRBJ2-1; D is ambiguous. Trimming pared 6 bases from V and 12 bases from J, leaving 12 bases between. The CDR3 runs to 11 residues. CDR3 region: CASSKSYVQFF. The CDR3 bases are TGTGCCAGCAGCAAAAGTTACGTGCAGTTCTTC.

This clonotype was seen more than once but under ten times. The CDR3 region is CASSQGAREKLFF. The DNA for the CDR3 is TGTGCCAGCAGCCAAGGGGCAAGAGAAAAACTGTTTTTT. The rearrangement joins TRBV14 to TRBJ1-4; D gene uncertain. CDR3 length equals 13 residues. The germline V gene encodes CDR1 SGHDN and CDR2 FVKESK. V shed 1 base and J shed 8 bases, with 8 bases lying between them.

J is TRBJ2-5 and V is TRBV11-2; maybe TRBD1 (5 bases). Trimming shortened V by 5 bases and J by 2 bases, and 18 bases separated the two germline ends. CDR1 is SGHAT, CDR2 FQNNGV, per germline. The CDR3 covers 16 residues. CDR3 residues: CASSPWGMRIQETQYF. CDR3 coding DNA: TGTGCCAGCAGCCCATGGGGCATGAGAATACAAGAGACCCAGTACTTC.

A few counts support this clonotype. The J gene is TRBJ2-1, the V gene TRBV21-1; the table assigns TRBD2, which was not confirmed against the DNA. TRBV21-1 is recorded as a pseudogene. The CDR3 consists of 16 residues. DNA of the CDR3: TGTGCCAGCAGCCCCTGGACTGCAAGCTCCTACAATGAGCAGTTCTTC. Protein sequence: CASSPWTASSYNEQFF.

The V gene is TRBV19, the J gene TRBJ2-4, with D hard to call. This CDR3 has 16 residues. V lost 4 bases, J lost 0 bases, and 13 bases lay in between. Germline CDR1 is LNHDA and CDR2 is SQIVND (reference sequence). CDR3 coding DNA: TGTGCCAGTAGTAACCAGGCGCTACTAGCCAAAAACATTCAGTACTTC. This translates into CASSNQALLAKNIQYF.

The chain combines TRBV18 with TRBJ2-5; 11 bases line up with TRBD1. This CDR3 is built from 17 residues. Germline CDR1 reads KGHSH; CDR2 reads LQKENI. With V trimmed by 0 bases and J by 4 bases, 7 bases remained unmatched. CDR3: CASSPPGQGAWGETQYF. DNA for the CDR3: TGTGCCAGCTCACCACCTGGACAGGGGGCTTGGGGAGAGACCCAGTACTTC.

The gene calls are TRBV12-3 or TRBV12-4 and TRBJ2-5; no firm D call. V was clipped by 6 bases and J by 4 bases, with 9 bases between them. The CDR3 length is 12 residues. In DNA, the CDR3 is TGTGCCAGCAGCCAGACAAGAGAGACCCAGTACTTC. This codes for CASSQTRETQYF.

The V gene is TRBV12-3 or TRBV12-4, the J gene TRBJ2-7, with D possibly called TRBD1 or TRBD2 (5 bases each). The CDR3 length is 14 residues. Deletions cut 2 bases from V and 5 bases from J, with 13 bases between. CDR3 DNA: TGTGCCAGCAGTTTATCAGCAGGGAGCGACGAGCAGTACTTC. Translation gives CASSLSAGSDEQYF.

The chain joins TRBV7-9 to TRBJ2-1; 10 bases are a match to TRBD2. The trim removed 1 base at V and 12 bases at J, leaving 9 bases unmatched. The CDR3 sequence is 15 residues long. Per the germline V gene, CDR1 is SEHNR and CDR2 is FQNEAQ (reference sequence). CDR3 amino acids: CASSLEGTSEEGQFF. The CDR3 DNA sequence: TGTGCCAGCAGCTTAGAGGGGACTAGCGAGGAGGGGCAGTTCTTC.

Only a few counts were recorded for this clonotype. V and J are TRBV20-1 and TRBJ2-7, with a tentative D call TRBD2 (6 bases). CDR1 and CDR2 from the germline V gene are DFQATT and SNEGSKA (reference sequence). The V end lost 7 bases, the J end lost 6 bases, and 13 bases lay between the germline ends. The CDR3 totals 11 residues. The CDR3, as DNA: TGCAGTGGTGAAGCGGGCGGCGAGCAGTACTTC. This sequence encodes CSGEAGGEQYF.

The chain combines TRBV6-1 with TRBJ1-1, with D possibly matching TRBD1 (5 bases). The V and J ends lost 10 bases and 2 bases respectively, with 14 bases between them. CDR1 is MNHNS and CDR2 is SASEGT in the germline V gene. The CDR3 has 13 residues. The chain's CDR3 is CATTEGINTEAFF. Here the CDR3 DNA reads TGTGCCACCACAGAGGGGATTAACACTGAAGCTTTCTTT.

The chain recombines TRBV7-6 with TRBJ1-3; 10 positions agree with TRBD1. The V and J ends lost 5 bases and 0 bases, in that order; junction bases with no gene match: 10. This CDR3 region has 18 residues. Germline CDR1 and CDR2: SGHVS and FNYEAQ. The CDR3 sequence is CASSRARDRGGSGNTIYF. The CDR3 DNA is TGTGCCAGCAGCCGGGCGAGGGACAGGGGCGGCTCTGGAAACACCATATATTTT.

The chain combines TRBV10-3 with TRBJ2-3, with 9 positions matching TRBD2. J was trimmed by 6 bases and V by 3 bases; bases with no gene match: 10. The germline CDR1 and CDR2 sequences are ENHRY and SYGVKD. There are 16 residues in the CDR3. This chain's CDR3 is CAISDGGRVPADTQYF. The CDR3 region has the DNA TGTGCCATCAGTGACGGCGGGAGGGTCCCAGCTGATACGCAGTATTTT.

The chain couples TRBV20-1 to TRBJ2-1; D gene ambiguous. V lost 0 bases and J lost 5, with 8 bases in between. The V gene's germline CDR1 is DFQATT and CDR2 SNEGSKA (reference sequence). The CDR3 totals 13 residues. The CDR3 spells CSAREAGNNEQFF. The CDR3 DNA sequence: TGCAGTGCTAGAGAAGCAGGTAACAATGAGCAGTTCTTC.

The chain couples TRBV20-1 to TRBJ2-3, with D uncertain. The V end lost 6 bases, the J end lost 5 bases, and 18 bases lay between the germline ends. CDR1 and CDR2 from the germline V gene are DFQATT and SNEGSKA (reference sequence). The CDR3 loop spans 14 amino acids. CDR3: CSAGAESEIDTQYF. CDR3 bases: TGCAGTGCGGGCGCCGAGTCCGAGATAGATACGCAGTATTTT.

This chain links TRBV5-1 with TRBJ2-1, with D possibly matching TRBD1 (5 bases). This CDR3 is 15 amino acids long. Germline V gives CDR1 SGHRS, CDR2 YFSETQ. V dropped 1 base and J dropped 2 bases, with 10 bases sitting between them. The CDR3 region is CASSLSGFTYNEQFF. CDR3 in DNA: TGCGCCAGCAGCTTGTCAGGGTTTACCTACAATGAGCAGTTCTTC.

The V call is TRBV20-1, the J call TRBJ2-3; 13 bases map to TRBD2. The CDR3 runs 15 residues. V was clipped by 6 bases and J by 6 bases; unmatched bases: 9. Germline assignment: CDR1 DFQATT and CDR2 SNEGSKA (reference sequence). CDR3 coding DNA: TGCAGTGCCAGTAGGACTAGCGGGAGATCGGATACGCAGTATTTT. Its protein product is CSASRTSGRSDTQYF.

This CDR3 reads CASYATGVTYEQYF. Here the CDR3 DNA reads TGTGCCAGCTATGCGACAGGGGTAACCTACGAGCAGTACTTC. The V and J genes are TRBV7-9 and TRBJ2-7, with 8 bases identical to TRBD1. Germline V gene sequence: CDR1 SEHNR, CDR2 FQNEAQ (reference sequence). V was pared by 8 bases and J by 2 bases, with 8 bases of the junction left unmatched. The length of the CDR3 is 14 residues.

The chain uses TRBV7-9 and TRBJ2-7, with 8 bases that match TRBD2. V trimming: 1 base; J trimming: 6 bases; junction bases outside the gene matches: 8. Germline V gene data show CDR1 as SEHNR and CDR2 as FQNEAQ (reference sequence). The CDR3 loop spans 15 amino acids. Here the CDR3 reads CASSLDLAGGSEQYF. The CDR3 DNA reads TGTGCCAGCAGCTTAGATCTCGCGGGAGGCAGCGAGCAGTACTTC. Full variable domain (outside the CDR3, taken from reference TRBV7-9 and TRBJ2-7): DTGVSQNPRHKITKRGQNVTFRCDPISEHNRLYWYRQTLGQGPEFLTYFQNEAQLEKSRLLSDRFSAERPKGSFSTLEIQRTEQGDSAMYLCASSLDLAGGSEQYFGPGTRLTVT.

The chain employs TRBV7-2 and TRBJ2-7; 7 bases fit TRBD1. The V gene end was trimmed by 6 bases and the J gene end by 0 bases; junction bases not matched to a gene: 5. The CDR3 extends over 14 amino acids. Germline V gene lookup returns CDR1 SGHTA and CDR2 FQGNSA. DNA for the CDR3: TGTGCCAGCAGATGGGGGACAGCCTCCTACGAGCAGTACTTC. This translates into CASRWGTASYEQYF.